These T cell receptor beta chains were read from a single sample in a study of T cells in tuberculosis. Clones were read by immunoSEQ multiplex PCR, and TCRdb kept only the in-frame ones, dropping some. The sample has 80,000 to 100,000 clones, approximately 91% seen once. Sequenced sample: CD1b-GMM tetramer-negative cells sorted from PBMCs. The receptors here all came from an adult woman with latent tuberculosis. CDR3s include the opening cysteine and the closing phenylalanine or tryptophan. D genes are given only for firm matches. Size is omitted from some rows. Given values are once, few, many or a class for expanded clones.

clone_size | d_call | j_call | v_call | cdr3_aa | cdr3_nt
- | - | TRBJ1-1 | TRBV5-1 | CASSLAWGAEAFF | TGCGCCAGCAGCTTGGCCTGGGGGGCTGAAGCTTTCTTT
once | - | TRBJ1-2 | TRBV6-1 | CASSDGQGFGYTF | TGTGCCAGCAGTGATGGCCAGGGTTTCGGCTACACCTTC
- | - | TRBJ1-3 | TRBV6-4 | CASSDQGGSIRLPGNTIYF | TGTGCCAGCAGTGACCAAGGGGGATCTATTCGGCTGCCTGGAAACACCATATATTTT
once | TRBD2 | TRBJ2-5 | TRBV5-1 | CASSPSQLAVQETQYF | TGCGCCAGCAGCCCATCCCAACTAGCGGTCCAAGAGACCCAGTACTTC
- | TRBD1 | TRBJ1-5 | TRBV5-1 | CASSLQGQANQPQHF | TGCGCCAGCAGCTTGCAGGGACAGGCGAATCAGCCCCAGCATTTT
- | TRBD2 | TRBJ2-3 | TRBV6-5 | CASSLLAGSTDTQYF | TGTGCCAGCAGCCTACTAGCGGGGAGCACAGATACGCAGTATTTT
- | - | TRBJ2-3 | TRBV18 | CASSPGGRDTQYF | TGTGCCAGCTCACCAGGGGGCAGAGATACGCAGTATTTT
once | TRBD1 | TRBJ2-1 | TRBV6-5 | CASSYSGRGFRNEQFF | TGTGCCAGCAGTTACTCGGGCAGGGGGTTCCGCAATGAGCAGTTCTTC
- | TRBD2 | TRBJ2-5 | TRBV7-2 | CASSLVSGEGETQYF | TGTGCCAGCAGCTTAGTTAGCGGGGAAGGGGAGACCCAGTACTTC
- | TRBD1 | TRBJ2-1 | TRBV15 | CATSRDLTGSYNEQFF | TGTGCCACCAGCAGAGATTTGACAGGGTCCTACAATGAGCAGTTCTTC
- | TRBD1 | TRBJ2-3 | TRBV5-1 | CASSPGQGEDTQYF | TGCGCCAGCAGCCCGGGACAGGGGGAAGATACGCAGTATTTT
- | - | TRBJ1-4 | TRBV6-5 | CASSPVATNEKLFF | TGTGCCAGCAGTCCGGTGGCAACTAATGAAAAACTGTTTTTT
- | TRBD1 | TRBJ2-2 | TRBV9 | CASSVPRDSPSTGELFF | TGTGCCAGCAGCGTCCCCCGGGACAGCCCTTCTACCGGGGAGCTGTTTTTT
once | - | TRBJ1-1 | TRBV25-1 | CASSELYTGTEAFF | TGTGCCAGCAGTGAACTCTACACGGGGACTGAAGCTTTCTTT
- | TRBD1 | TRBJ1-2 | TRBV28 | CASSVGTGGFYGYTF | TGTGCCAGCAGTGTGGGGACAGGGGGATTCTATGGCTACACCTTC
- | - | TRBJ1-1 | TRBV7-2 | CASSKFPGQNTEAFF | TGTGCCAGCAGCAAGTTTCCGGGACAGAACACTGAAGCTTTCTTT
- | TRBD2 | TRBJ2-2 | TRBV27 | CASSLDAGGVNGELFF | TGTGCCAGCAGTTTAGACGCGGGGGGCGTAAACGGGGAGCTGTTTTTT
- | TRBD2 | TRBJ2-7 | TRBV19 | CASSGLAGNYEQYF | TGTGCCAGTAGTGGACTAGCGGGAAACTACGAGCAGTACTTC
- | - | TRBJ2-7 | TRBV30 | CAWSATGPHEQYF | TGTGCCTGGAGTGCAACAGGGCCCCACGAGCAGTACTTC
- | TRBD2 | TRBJ2-7 | TRBV4-1 | CASSRQAGESYEQYF | TGCGCCAGCAGCCGCCAAGCGGGGGAATCCTACGAGCAGTACTTC
- | - | TRBJ2-3 | TRBV30 | CAWSGQSDTQYF | TGTGCCTGGAGTGGACAATCGGATACGCAGTATTTT
- | TRBD2 | TRBJ2-7 | TRBV19 | CASSPRGGAYEQYF | TGTGCCAGTAGTCCCCGGGGGGGGGCGTACGAGCAGTACTTC
- | TRBD1 | TRBJ1-2 | TRBV7-9 | CASSPTVQGGADYGYTF | TGTGCCAGCAGCCCCACGGTGCAGGGGGGCGCGGACTATGGCTACACCTTC
- | - | TRBJ1-3 | TRBV14 | CASSQFGGRAGNTIYF | TGTGCCAGCAGCCAATTCGGAGGGAGGGCTGGAAACACCATATATTTT
- | TRBD1 | TRBJ2-5 | TRBV28 | CASSPPGQGFETQYF | TGTGCCAGCAGTCCTCCGGGACAGGGGTTTGAGACCCAGTACTTC
- | - | TRBJ2-5 | TRBV14 | CASSPHTAGAPQETQYF | TGTGCCAGCAGCCCCCACACGGCGGGGGCCCCCCAAGAGACCCAGTACTTC
once | - | TRBJ2-5 | TRBV7-9 | CASSSGKGETQYF | TGTGCCAGCTCTTCCGGGAAGGGAGAGACCCAGTACTTC
- | - | TRBJ2-7 | TRBV5-6 | CASSDHTYEQYF | TGTGCCAGCAGCGATCACACCTACGAGCAGTACTTC
once | - | TRBJ2-2 | TRBV5-4 | CASSSPGPNTGELFF | TGTGCCAGCAGCTCCCCGGGTCCCAACACCGGGGAGCTGTTTTTT
- | TRBD1 | TRBJ1-1 | TRBV28 | CASSHGQGFTEAFF | TGTGCCAGCAGTCACGGACAGGGTTTCACTGAAGCTTTCTTT
- | - | TRBJ1-6 | TRBV5-4 | CASSLDPGVNSPLHF | TGTGCCAGCAGCTTAGATCCAGGGGTTAATTCACCCCTCCACTTT
- | - | TRBJ1-5 | TRBV19 | CASSMISGRDNQPQHF | TGTGCCAGTAGTATGATTTCGGGCAGGGACAATCAGCCCCAGCATTTT
- | - | TRBJ2-1 | TRBV9 | CASSVAGTPVHNEQFF | TGTGCCAGCAGCGTAGCCGGGACTCCAGTCCACAATGAGCAGTTCTTC
- | TRBD1 | TRBJ1-4 | TRBV5-4 | CASSPRRTGNEKLFF | TGTGCCAGCAGCCCGAGAAGGACAGGGAACGAAAAACTGTTTTTT
- | - | TRBJ1-2 | TRBV6-5 | CASGKSRGYTF | TGTGCCAGCGGCAAATCCCGTGGCTACACCTTC
- | - | TRBJ1-5 | TRBV7-9 | CASSLSGNQPQHF | TGTGCCAGCAGCTTATCTGGCAATCAGCCCCAGCATTTT
once | TRBD1 | TRBJ2-1 | TRBV30 | CAWKTGAREQFF | TGTGCCTGGAAGACAGGGGCCAGGGAGCAGTTCTTC
- | - | TRBJ2-6 | TRBV7-6 | CASSPLAPSGANVLTF | TGTGCCAGCAGCCCACTAGCTCCCTCTGGGGCCAACGTCCTGACTTTC
- | - | TRBJ2-1 | TRBV9 | CASSESPGLGNNEQFF | TGTGCCAGCAGCGAATCCCCCGGACTGGGGAACAATGAGCAGTTCTTC
- | - | TRBJ2-2 | TRBV27 | CASSAYGGARRELFF | TGTGCCAGCAGTGCCTATGGCGGGGCTCGGAGGGAGCTGTTTTTT
- | - | TRBJ2-2 | TRBV4-1 | CASSQVTPNTGELFF | TGCGCCAGCAGCCAAGTCACACCTAACACCGGGGAGCTGTTTTTT
once | TRBD2 | TRBJ2-2 | TRBV19 | CASSTLAGNTGELFF | TGTGCCAGTAGTACACTAGCGGGAAACACCGGGGAGCTGTTTTTT
- | TRBD1 | TRBJ1-2 | TRBV19 | CASSMRQGDVYGYTF | TGTGCCAGTAGTATGCGGCAGGGGGACGTCTATGGCTACACCTTC
- | - | TRBJ2-1 | TRBV20-1 | CSASLGDEQFF | TGCAGTGCTAGTTTAGGAGATGAGCAGTTCTTC
- | - | TRBJ1-2 | TRBV29-1 | CSVQRTRGSDYGYTF | TGCAGCGTTCAACGCACGAGGGGGTCGGACTATGGCTACACCTTC
- | TRBD1 | TRBJ1-5 | TRBV2 | CASSVRQGSQPQHF | TGTGCCAGCAGTGTAAGACAGGGCAGTCAGCCCCAGCATTTT
- | TRBD2 | TRBJ2-5 | TRBV5-4 | CASSLQRGTQETQYF | TGTGCCAGCAGCTTACAGCGGGGTACCCAAGAGACCCAGTACTTC
- | TRBD2 | TRBJ2-4 | TRBV29-1 | CSVEEAGVKNIQYF | TGCAGCGTTGAAGAAGCGGGGGTCAAAAACATTCAGTACTTC
- | - | TRBJ1-6 | TRBV5-1 | CASSPQGQGNSPLHF | TGCGCCAGCAGCCCCCAAGGGCAGGGGAATTCACCCCTCCACTTT
- | - | TRBJ2-2 | TRBV5-4 | CASSLSGWITGELFF | TGTGCCAGCAGCTTGTCAGGGTGGATCACCGGGGAGCTGTTTTTT
- | - | TRBJ2-7 | TRBV19 | CASSGFTDEQYF | TGTGCCAGTAGCGGGTTCACCGACGAGCAGTACTTC
- | - | TRBJ2-7 | TRBV29-1 | CSAFGSYEQYF | TGCAGCGCGTTCGGCTCCTACGAGCAGTACTTC